This TCR beta chain was observed in a study of T cells in Graves' hyperthyroidism and ophthalmopathy. This CDR3 region has 14 residues. Germline trimming cut 7 bases from V and 1 base from J; bases unmatched to any gene: 5. Germline values: CDR1 MNHEY, CDR2 SVGEGT. Study outcomes and limitations: Blood shared most expanded thyroid clonotypes above 0.001.

About this clonotype: What it binds is not known. This may stem from a read error, because a much larger clone lies one nucleotide away. This is likely a read error, given that the CDR3 carries no conserved phenylalanine or tryptophan at its end.

The TCR beta CDR3 regions underwent amplification using RNA transcripts as the source. First-round RT-PCR of the TCR CDR3 relied on the HTBI primer set. TCRdb independently ran MiXCR on the multiplex PCR reads; one entry per CDR3 protein. The sample comprises about 360,000 distinct CDR3 sequences, 13% of which are singletons, and around 9.2% rests with the top ten. The sequence was obtained from a woman aged 18-29 years with Graves' hyperthyroidism. V usage is TRBV6-2 or TRBV6-3 and J usage is TRBJ1-1; 8 bases line up with TRBD1. Sequenced: blood. The CDR3 bases are TGTGCCAGCACCCCCGGGACAGGGAACACTGAAGCTTTCCTT. Its protein is CASTPGTGNTEAFL.